Shown below are 14 T cell receptor beta chains from a single sample sequenced in a study of prognosis after radiotherapy for stage I lung cancer. With two-round multiplex PCR, TCR beta CDR3 sequences were amplified from genomic DNA. Initially, in first-round PCR, primers specific to each TRBV and TRBJ gene were used. TCRdb analysed the multiplex PCR reads with MiXCR anew, one entry per CDR3 protein. In the table there are about 51,000 distinct CDR3 sequences, less than 35% of which are singletons. Sequencing used PBMCs, obtained before or after stereotactic body radiation therapy (not recorded which). These receptor sequences come from a donor over 45 with non-small cell lung cancer.

On this clonotype itself: This may be a read error: a much more frequent sequence differs by one nucleotide. The CDR3 coding sequence is TGTGCCAGCATCACGATACAGGAGGACACTGAAGCTTTCTTT. This encodes CASITIQEDTEAFF. The chain carries TRBV6-1 and TRBJ1-1; a possible D gene is TRBD1 (5 bases). Deletions cut 7 bases from V and 3 bases from J, with 15 bases between. CDR3 length: 14 residues. The germline gives CDR1 MNHNS, CDR2 SASEGT.

Comment on this clonotype: A much larger clone differs by one base, so this may be a read error. V and J are TRBV3-1 and TRBJ2-7, with 8 bases lining up with TRBD2. The germline V gene has CDR1 LGHDT and CDR2 YNNKEL (reference sequence). The CDR3 totals 15 residues. The DNA for the CDR3 is TGTGCCATCAGCCAAGGGGCCGGGGGGGCCTACGAGCAGTACTTC. Translated, it gives CAISQGAGGAYEQYF.

By sample share, this clonotype is medium-sized (0.01 to 0.1%). This chain connects TRBV30 to TRBJ2-2, with D tentatively TRBD1 or TRBD2 (5 bases each). CDR1 is GTSNPN and CDR2 is SVGIG in the germline V gene (reference sequence). With 4 bases removed from V and 6 bases from J, the gap between germline ends came to 12 bases. This CDR3 region has 13 residues. The CDR3 bases are TGTGCCTGGATGGCGAGAGGGGCCGGGGAGCTGTTTTTT. Protein sequence: CAWMARGAGELFF.

Many counts were recorded for this clonotype. V usage is TRBV20-1 and J usage is TRBJ2-7; D is ambiguous. V was pared by 6 bases and J by 0 bases, with 12 bases between. Germline CDR1 and CDR2: DFQATT and SNEGSKA (reference sequence). The CDR3 runs 13 residues. Here the CDR3 DNA reads TGCAGTGCCCCCCTCCCGTACTCCTACGAGCAGTACTTC. Its translation is CSAPLPYSYEQYF.

Details on this clonotype: A much larger clone lies one base from this, so it may be a read error. The chain has TRBV6-1 and TRBJ2-2; D not certain. Trimming pared 4 bases from V and 4 bases from J, leaving 13 bases between. The CDR3 consists of 15 residues. Germline V gives CDR1 MNHNS, CDR2 SASEGT. CDR3 nucleotides: TGTGCCAGCAGTGCAGTGGTTGGGTTCACCGGGGAGCTGTTTTTT. Amino acids: CASSAVVGFTGELFF.

This clonotype came up a few times. This sequence may be a read error, since a much larger clone differs from it by one base. The CDR3 region has the DNA TGTGCCAGCAGCCGGGACAAGACCTGCGAGCAGTACTTC. This sequence encodes CASSRDKTCEQYF. The chain uses TRBV7-8 and TRBJ2-7, with a tentative D call TRBD1 (6 bases). The germline V gene encodes CDR1 SGHVS and CDR2 FQNEAQ. The CDR3 consists of 13 residues. The V gene lost 5 bases and the J gene lost 6 bases, with 14 bases spanning the gap.

This clonotype was recorded many times. This chain uses TRBV7-9 with TRBJ2-7; 8 bases agree with TRBD2. The V gene's germline CDR1 is SEHNR and CDR2 FQNEAQ (reference sequence). Unmatched junction bases numbered 11, after V lost 8 bases and J lost 2 bases. This CDR3 contains 15 residues. CDR3 sequence (DNA): TGTGCCAGCTCCGGTAGCGGGAAAGGGACCTACGAGCAGTACTTC. This sequence encodes CASSGSGKGTYEQYF.

Notes on this clonotype: A read error is the likely source, as a far larger clone sits one nucleotide away. The CDR3 spells CASSPSVHYTF. The CDR3 bases are TGTGCCAGCAGTCCAAGTGTACACTACACCTTC. The chain combines TRBV6-2 or TRBV6-3 with TRBJ1-2; no definite D call. The length of the CDR3 is 11 residues. CDR1 MNHEY and CDR2 SVGEGT come from the germline V gene. Trimming left V 5 bases short and J 10 bases short, with 11 bases between.

This clonotype was counted at least ten times. The CDR3 DNA is TGTGCCAGCAGTCGAGGGACAGGGGGAATGGAGACCCAGTACTTC. It codes for CASSRGTGGMETQYF. This chain links TRBV11-3 with TRBJ2-5; 11 nucleotides align to TRBD1. V lost 6 bases, J lost 5 bases, and 8 bases stayed unmatched. The germline gives CDR1 SGHNT, CDR2 YENEEA. CDR3 length: 15 amino acids.

This clonotype was detected a few times. A clone one base away is much larger, so this may be a read error. The chain carries TRBV6-1 and TRBJ1-1; TRBD1 might be the D (6 bases). The CDR3 consists of 13 residues. The V gene's germline CDR1 is MNHNS and CDR2 SASEGT. CDR3 nucleotide sequence: TGTGCCAGCAGTGTTCATGGGGGCACTGAATCTTTCTTT. Translating gives CASSVHGGTESFF.

This clonotype is medium-sized (0.01 to 0.1%) within its sample. The chain is built from TRBV6-4 and TRBJ2-7, with 7 positions matching TRBD1. With V trimmed by 8 bases and J by 5 bases, 12 bases remained unmatched. This CDR3 region has 14 residues. Germline V gene data show CDR1 as MRHNA and CDR2 as SNTAGT. The CDR3 is CASSSTGYPDEQYF. DNA for the CDR3: TGTGCCAGCTCCTCGACAGGGTATCCAGACGAGCAGTACTTC.

Many counts were recorded for this clonotype. This chain connects TRBV7-9 to TRBJ2-3; D not certain. V lost 1 base, J lost 2 bases, and 7 bases lay in between. The CDR3 covers 14 residues. The V gene's germline CDR1 is SEHNR and CDR2 FQNEAQ (reference sequence). CDR3 sequence (DNA): TGTGCCAGCAGCTTAGATGGCCTCACAGATACGCAGTATTTT. Its translation: CASSLDGLTDTQYF.

This clonotype was picked up many times. The chain uses TRBV4-3 and TRBJ1-3, with D possibly TRBD1 on 5 matching bases. CDR1 LGHNA and CDR2 YSLEER come from the germline V gene. The CDR3 contains 16 residues. V was clipped by 0 bases and J by 4 bases, with 13 bases between them. The CDR3 protein is CASSQDLTGAGNTIYF. In nucleotides, the CDR3 is TGCGCCAGCAGCCAAGATCTAACAGGCGCAGGAAACACCATATATTTT.

This clonotype was counted ten times or more. This chain links TRBV7-2 with TRBJ2-5; perhaps TRBD2 as D (8 bases). The CDR3 covers 17 residues. The V end lost 1 base, the J end lost 5 bases, and 20 bases lay between the germline ends. In germline, CDR1 is SGHTA, CDR2 FQGNSA. The chain's CDR3 is CASSLVSGGQGEETQYF. As DNA, the CDR3 is TGTGCCAGCAGCTTAGTCTCGGGGGGGCAGGGGGAGGAGACCCAGTACTTC.